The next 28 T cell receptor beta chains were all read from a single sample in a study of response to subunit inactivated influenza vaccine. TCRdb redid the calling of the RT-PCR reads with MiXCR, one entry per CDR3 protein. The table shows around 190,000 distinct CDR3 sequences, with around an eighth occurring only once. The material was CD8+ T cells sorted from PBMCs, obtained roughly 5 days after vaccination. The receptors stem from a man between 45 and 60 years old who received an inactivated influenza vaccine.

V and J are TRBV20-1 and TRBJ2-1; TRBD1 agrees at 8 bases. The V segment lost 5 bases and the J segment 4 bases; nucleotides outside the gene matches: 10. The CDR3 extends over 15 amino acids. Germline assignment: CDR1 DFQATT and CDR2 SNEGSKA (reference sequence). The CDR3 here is CSAEEETGAYNEQFF. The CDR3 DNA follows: TGCAGTGCTGAAGAGGAGACAGGGGCATACAATGAGCAGTTCTTC.

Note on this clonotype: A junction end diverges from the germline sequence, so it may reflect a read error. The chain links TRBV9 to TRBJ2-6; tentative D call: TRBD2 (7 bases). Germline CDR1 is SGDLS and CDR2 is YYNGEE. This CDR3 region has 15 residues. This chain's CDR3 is CASNVGGAGANVLTF. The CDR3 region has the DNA TGTGCCAGCAACGTAGGGGGGGCTGGGGCCAACGTCCTGACTTTC.

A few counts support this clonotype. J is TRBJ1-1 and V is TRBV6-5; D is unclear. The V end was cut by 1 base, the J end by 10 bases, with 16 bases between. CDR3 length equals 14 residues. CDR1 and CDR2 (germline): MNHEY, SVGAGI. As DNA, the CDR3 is TGTGCCAGCAGTTACTACACGGATGGTAGCCGAGCTTTCTTT. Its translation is CASSYYTDGSRAFF.

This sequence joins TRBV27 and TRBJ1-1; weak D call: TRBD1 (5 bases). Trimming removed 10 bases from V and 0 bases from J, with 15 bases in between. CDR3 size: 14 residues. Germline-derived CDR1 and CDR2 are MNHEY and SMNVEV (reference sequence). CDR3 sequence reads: CAIHEGTVNTEAFF. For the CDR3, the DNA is TGTGCCATCCACGAGGGGACGGTGAACACTGAAGCTTTCTTT.

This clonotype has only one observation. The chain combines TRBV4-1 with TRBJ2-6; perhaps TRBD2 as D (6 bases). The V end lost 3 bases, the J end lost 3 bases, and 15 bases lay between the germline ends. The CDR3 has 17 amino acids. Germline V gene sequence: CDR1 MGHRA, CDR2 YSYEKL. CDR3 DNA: TGCGCCAGCAGCCATCCTCCGGCGGGGAATGGGGCCAACGTCCTGACTTTC. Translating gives CASSHPPAGNGANVLTF.

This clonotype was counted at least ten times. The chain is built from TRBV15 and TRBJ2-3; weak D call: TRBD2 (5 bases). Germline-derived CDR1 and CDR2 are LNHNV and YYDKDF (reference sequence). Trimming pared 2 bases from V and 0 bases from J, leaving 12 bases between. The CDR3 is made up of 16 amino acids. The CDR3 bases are TGTGCCACCAGCAGAAGGGCTAGCCCGAGCACAGATACGCAGTATTTT. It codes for CATSRRASPSTDTQYF.

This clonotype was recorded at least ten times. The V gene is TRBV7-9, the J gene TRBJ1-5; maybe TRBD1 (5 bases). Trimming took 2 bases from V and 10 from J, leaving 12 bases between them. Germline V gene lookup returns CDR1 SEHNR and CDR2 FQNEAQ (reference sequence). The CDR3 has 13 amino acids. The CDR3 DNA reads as TGTGCCAGCAGCTTAAAGGGGTTGAATCCCCAGCATTTT. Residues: CASSLKGLNPQHF.

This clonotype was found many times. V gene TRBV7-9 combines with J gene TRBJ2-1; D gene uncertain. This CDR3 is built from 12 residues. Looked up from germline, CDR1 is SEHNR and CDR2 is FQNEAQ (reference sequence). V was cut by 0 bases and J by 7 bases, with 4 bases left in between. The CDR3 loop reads CASSLAVNEQFF. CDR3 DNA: TGTGCCAGCAGCTTAGCAGTTAATGAGCAGTTCTTC.

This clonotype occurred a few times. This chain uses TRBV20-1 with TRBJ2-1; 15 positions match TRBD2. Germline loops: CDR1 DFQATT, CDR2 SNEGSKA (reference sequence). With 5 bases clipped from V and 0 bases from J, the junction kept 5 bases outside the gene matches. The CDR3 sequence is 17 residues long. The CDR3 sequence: CSAGGLAGGSSYNEQFF. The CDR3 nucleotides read TGCAGTGCTGGAGGACTAGCGGGAGGGAGCTCCTACAATGAGCAGTTCTTC.

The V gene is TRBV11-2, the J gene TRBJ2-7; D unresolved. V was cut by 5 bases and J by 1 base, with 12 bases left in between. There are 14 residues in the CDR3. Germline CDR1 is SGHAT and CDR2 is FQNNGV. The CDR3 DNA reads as TGTGCCAGCAGCCTCTGGGCCCTTTCCTACGAGCAGTACTTC. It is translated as CASSLWALSYEQYF.

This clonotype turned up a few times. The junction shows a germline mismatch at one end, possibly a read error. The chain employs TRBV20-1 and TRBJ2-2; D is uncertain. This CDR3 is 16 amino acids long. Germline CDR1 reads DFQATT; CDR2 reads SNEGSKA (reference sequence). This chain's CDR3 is CCARDRRKANTGELFF. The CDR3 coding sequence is TGCTGTGCTAGAGATCGAAGGAAAGCGAACACCGGGGAGCTGTTTTTT.

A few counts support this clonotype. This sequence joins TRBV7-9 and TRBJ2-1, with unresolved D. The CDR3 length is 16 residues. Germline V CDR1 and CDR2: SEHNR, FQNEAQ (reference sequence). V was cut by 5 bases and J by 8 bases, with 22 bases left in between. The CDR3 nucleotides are TGTGCCAGCAGCCGTCGTGATGGTCACGGGCCGGATGAGCAGTTCTTC. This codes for CASSRRDGHGPDEQFF.

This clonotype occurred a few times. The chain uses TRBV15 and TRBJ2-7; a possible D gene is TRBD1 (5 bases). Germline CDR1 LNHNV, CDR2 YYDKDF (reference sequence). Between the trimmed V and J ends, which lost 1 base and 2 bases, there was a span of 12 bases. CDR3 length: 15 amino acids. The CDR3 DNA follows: TGTGCCACCAGCAGAGGGCAAGGACAAGCCTACGAGCAGTACTTC. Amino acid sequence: CATSRGQGQAYEQYF.

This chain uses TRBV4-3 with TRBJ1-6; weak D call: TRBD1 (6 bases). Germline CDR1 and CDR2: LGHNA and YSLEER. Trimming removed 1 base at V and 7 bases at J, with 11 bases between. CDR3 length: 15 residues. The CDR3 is CASSQGGRGNSPLHF. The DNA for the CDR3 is TGCGCCAGCAGCCAAGGTGGCAGGGGCAATTCACCCCTCCACTTT.

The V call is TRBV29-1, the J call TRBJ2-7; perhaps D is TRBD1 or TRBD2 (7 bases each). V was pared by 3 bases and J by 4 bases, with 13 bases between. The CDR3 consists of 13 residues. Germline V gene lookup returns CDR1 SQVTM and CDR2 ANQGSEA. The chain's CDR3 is CSVDSGGEYEQYF. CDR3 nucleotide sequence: TGCAGCGTTGATTCAGGGGGGGAATACGAGCAGTACTTC.

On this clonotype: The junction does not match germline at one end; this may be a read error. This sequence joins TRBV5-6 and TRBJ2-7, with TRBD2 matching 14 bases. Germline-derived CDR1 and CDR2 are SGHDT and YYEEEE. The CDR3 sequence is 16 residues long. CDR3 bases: TGTGCCAGCAGCCCGGGGGGACTAGCGGGAGCGTACGAGCAGTCCTTC. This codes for CASSPGGLAGAYEQSF.

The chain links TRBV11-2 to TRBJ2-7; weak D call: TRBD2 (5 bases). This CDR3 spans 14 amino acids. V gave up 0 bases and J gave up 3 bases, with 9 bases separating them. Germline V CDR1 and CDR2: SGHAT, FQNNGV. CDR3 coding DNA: TGTGCCAGCAGCTTAGAATGGGGAGACTACGAGCAGTACTTC. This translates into CASSLEWGDYEQYF.

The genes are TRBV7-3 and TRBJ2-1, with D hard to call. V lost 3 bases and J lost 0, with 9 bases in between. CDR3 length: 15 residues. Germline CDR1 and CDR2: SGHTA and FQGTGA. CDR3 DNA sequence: TGTGCCAGCAGCTTCCTCCGGAGCTCCTACAATGAGCAGTTCTTC. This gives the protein CASSFLRSSYNEQFF.

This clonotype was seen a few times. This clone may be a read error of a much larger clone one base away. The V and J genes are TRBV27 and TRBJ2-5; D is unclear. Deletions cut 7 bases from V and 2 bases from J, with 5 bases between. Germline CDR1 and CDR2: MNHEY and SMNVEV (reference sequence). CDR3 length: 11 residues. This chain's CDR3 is CASNPQETQYF. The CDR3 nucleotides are TGTGCCAGCAACCCACAAGAGACCCAGTACTTC.

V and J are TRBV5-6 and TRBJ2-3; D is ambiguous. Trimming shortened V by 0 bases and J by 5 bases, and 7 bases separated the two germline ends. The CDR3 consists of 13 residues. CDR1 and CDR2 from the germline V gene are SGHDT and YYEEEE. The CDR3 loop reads CASSLAGIDTQYF. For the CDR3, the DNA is TGTGCCAGCAGCTTGGCCGGAATAGATACGCAGTATTTT.

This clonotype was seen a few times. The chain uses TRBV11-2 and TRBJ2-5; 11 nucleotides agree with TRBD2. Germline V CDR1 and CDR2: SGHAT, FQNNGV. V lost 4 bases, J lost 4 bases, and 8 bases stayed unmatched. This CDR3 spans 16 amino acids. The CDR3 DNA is TGTGCCAGCAGCTCATTAAGAGGACTAGCGGGAGAGACCCAGTACTTC. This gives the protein CASSSLRGLAGETQYF.

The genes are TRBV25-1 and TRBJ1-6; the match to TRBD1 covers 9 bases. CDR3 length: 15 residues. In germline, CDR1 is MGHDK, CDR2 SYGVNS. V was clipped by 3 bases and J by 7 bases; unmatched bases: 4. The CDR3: CASSESGTGNSPLHF. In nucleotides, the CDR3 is TGTGCCAGCAGTGAGTCCGGGACAGGGAATTCACCCCTCCACTTT.

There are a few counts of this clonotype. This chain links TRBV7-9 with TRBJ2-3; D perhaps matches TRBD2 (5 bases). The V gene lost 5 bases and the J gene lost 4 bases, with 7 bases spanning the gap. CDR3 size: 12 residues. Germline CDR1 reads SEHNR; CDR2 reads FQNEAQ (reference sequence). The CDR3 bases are TGTGCCAGCAGCGAACTAGCAGATACGCAGTATTTT. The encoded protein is CASSELADTQYF.

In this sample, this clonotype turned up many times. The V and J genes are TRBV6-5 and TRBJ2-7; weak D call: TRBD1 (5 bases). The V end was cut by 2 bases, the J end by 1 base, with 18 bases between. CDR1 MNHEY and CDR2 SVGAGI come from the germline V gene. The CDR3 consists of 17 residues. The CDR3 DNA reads TGTGCCAGCAGTTACCGACCAAGGGGCCATACTTCCTACGAGCAGTACTTC. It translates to CASSYRPRGHTSYEQYF.

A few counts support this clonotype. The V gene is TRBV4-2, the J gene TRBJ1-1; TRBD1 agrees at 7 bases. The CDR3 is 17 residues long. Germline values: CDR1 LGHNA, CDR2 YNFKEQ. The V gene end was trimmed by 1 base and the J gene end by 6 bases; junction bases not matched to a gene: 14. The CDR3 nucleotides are TGTGCCAGCAGCCAAGCTGGCGGCATTGACAGGGCGGCTGAAGCTTTCTTT. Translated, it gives CASSQAGGIDRAAEAFF.

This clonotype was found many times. This CDR3 is CASSGGLAGGDNEQFF. The CDR3 DNA reads TGTGCCAGCAGTGGGGGACTAGCGGGAGGGGACAATGAGCAGTTCTTC. The chain employs TRBV12-3 or TRBV12-4 and TRBJ2-1; 16 bases are shared with TRBD2. V trimming: 5 bases; J trimming: 5 bases; junction bases outside the gene matches: 3. There are 16 residues in the CDR3.

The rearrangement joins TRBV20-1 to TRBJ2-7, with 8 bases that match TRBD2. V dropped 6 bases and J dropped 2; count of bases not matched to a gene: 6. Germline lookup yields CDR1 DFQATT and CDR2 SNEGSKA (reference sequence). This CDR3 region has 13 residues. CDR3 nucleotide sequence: TGCAGTGCCAATCCGGGACTAGCCTACGAGCAGTACTTC. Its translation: CSANPGLAYEQYF.

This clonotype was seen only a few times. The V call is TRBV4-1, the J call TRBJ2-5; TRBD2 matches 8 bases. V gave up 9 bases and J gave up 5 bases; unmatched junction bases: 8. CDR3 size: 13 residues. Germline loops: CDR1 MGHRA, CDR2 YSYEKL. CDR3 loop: CASQGGGGETQYF. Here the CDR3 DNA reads TGCGCCAGTCAGGGCGGCGGGGGGGAGACCCAGTACTTC.